These T cell receptor beta chains were read from a single sample in a study of PD-1 blockade in classical Hodgkin lymphoma. Produced via immunoSEQ multiplex PCR; TCRdb's table is partial and in-frame only. The sample holds about 25,000 clones, around 94% seen once. Sequencing was performed on peripheral blood mononuclear cells (PBMCs). The receptor source for this set is a human donor with classical Hodgkin lymphoma. Both conserved end residues are part of each CDR3. D genes are given only for firm matches. Size tells how often a clone was seen (once, few, many) or the class of an expanded clone, and some rows leave it out.

j_gene	abundance	v_gene	d_gene	CDR3aa	CDR3nt
TRBJ2-7	.	TRBV7-9	TRBD2	CASSLGLAGAEYYEQYF	TGTGCCAGCAGCTTAGGCCTAGCGGGAGCGGAATACTACGAGCAGTACTTC
TRBJ2-1	few	TRBV15	.	CARGAYSKEDEQFF	TGTGCCAGGGGGGCCTATAGCAAGGAGGATGAGCAGTTCTTC
TRBJ1-1	few	TRBV18	.	CASSPLQVNTEAFF	TGTGCCAGCTCACCACTTCAGGTGAACACTGAAGCTTTCTTT
TRBJ1-1	.	TRBV7-2	.	CASSPRDPQMGTEAFF	TGTGCCAGCAGCCCTCGGGACCCCCAAATGGGCACTGAAGCTTTCTTT
TRBJ1-2	once	TRBV4-2	.	CASSQVQGIWYGYTF	TGTGCCAGCAGCCAAGTACAAGGGATCTGGTATGGCTACACCTTC
TRBJ1-2	.	TRBV5-1	TRBD1	CASSLGGQANYGYTF	TGCGCCAGCAGCCTGGGGGGACAGGCGAACTATGGCTACACCTTC
TRBJ2-7	.	TRBV7-8	.	CASSLSGIRDEQYF	TGTGCCAGCAGCTTATCCGGGATTAGGGACGAGCAGTACTTC
TRBJ2-3	.	TRBV7-9	TRBD1	CASSPRDRATDTQYF	TGTGCCAGCAGCCCCCGGGACAGAGCCACAGATACGCAGTATTTT
TRBJ2-2	.	TRBV15	.	CATSRTSGVGTGELFF	TGTGCCACCAGCAGGACCTCAGGGGTCGGGACCGGGGAGCTGTTTTTT
TRBJ2-7	.	TRBV18	.	CASSSGGGIYEQYF	TGTGCCAGCTCATCCGGAGGAGGAATCTACGAGCAGTACTTC
TRBJ2-2	once	TRBV29-1	TRBD2	CSVGGEVSGELFF	TGCAGCGTGGGAGGGGAAGTCAGCGGGGAGCTGTTTTTT
TRBJ1-2	.	TRBV7-9	.	CASSLDNYGYTF	TGTGCCAGCAGCTTAGATAACTATGGCTACACCTTC
TRBJ2-7	.	TRBV5-8	.	CASSFPRDGTYEQYF	TGTGCCAGCAGCTTTCCCCGGGACGGTACCTACGAGCAGTACTTC
TRBJ1-5	once	TRBV7-9	.	CASSEGYSNQPQHF	TGTGCCAGCAGCGAGGGGTATAGCAATCAGCCCCAGCATTTT
TRBJ2-2	.	TRBV10-3	TRBD1	CAISEPGFKLDRGSTGELFF	TGTGCCATCAGTGAGCCGGGGTTCAAATTGGACAGGGGCTCAACCGGGGAGCTGTTTTTT
TRBJ1-5	.	TRBV7-9	.	CASSSTDQPQHF	TGTGCCAGCAGCTCGACAGATCAGCCCCAGCATTTT
TRBJ2-5	.	TRBV9	.	CASSQTDQETQYF	TGTGCCAGCAGCCAAACCGACCAAGAGACCCAGTACTTC